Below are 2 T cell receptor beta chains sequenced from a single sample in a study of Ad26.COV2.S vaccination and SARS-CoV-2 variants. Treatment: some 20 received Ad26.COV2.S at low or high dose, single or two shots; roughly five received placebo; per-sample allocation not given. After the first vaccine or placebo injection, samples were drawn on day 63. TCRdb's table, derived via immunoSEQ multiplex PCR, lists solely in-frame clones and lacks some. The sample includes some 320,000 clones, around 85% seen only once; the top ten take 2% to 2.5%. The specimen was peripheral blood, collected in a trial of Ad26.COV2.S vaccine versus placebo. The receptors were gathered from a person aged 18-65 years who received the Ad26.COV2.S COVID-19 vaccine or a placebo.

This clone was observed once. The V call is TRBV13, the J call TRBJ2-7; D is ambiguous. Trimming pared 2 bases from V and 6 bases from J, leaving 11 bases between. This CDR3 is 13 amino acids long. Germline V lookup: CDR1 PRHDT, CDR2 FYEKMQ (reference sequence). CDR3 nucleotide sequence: TGTGCCAGCAGCTTACCTCCCGGGTGCGAGCAGTACTTC. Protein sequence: CASSLPPGCEQYF. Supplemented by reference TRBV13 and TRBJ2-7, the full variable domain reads AAGVIQSPRHLIKEKRETATLKCYPIPRHDTVYWYQQGPGQDPQFLISFYEKMQSDKGSIPDRFSAQQFSDYHSELNMSSLELGDSALYFCASSLPPGCEQYFGPGTRLTVT.

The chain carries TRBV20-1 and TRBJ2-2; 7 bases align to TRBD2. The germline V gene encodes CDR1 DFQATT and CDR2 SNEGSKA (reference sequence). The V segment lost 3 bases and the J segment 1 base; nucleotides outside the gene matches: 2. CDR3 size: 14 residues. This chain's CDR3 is CSASRGGNTGELFF. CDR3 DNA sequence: TGCAGTGCTAGTCGCGGGGGGAACACCGGGGAGCTGTTTTTT.